This T cell receptor beta chain was retrieved from a study of T cells in Graves' hyperthyroidism and ophthalmopathy. The germline CDR1 and CDR2 sequences are DFQATT and SNEGSKA (reference sequence). The CDR3 is 15 amino acids. The germline V and J ends were trimmed by 5 bases and 6 bases, with 19 bases remaining between them. This clonotype was detected only a few times. TCR beta CDR3 region amplification was performed from RNA transcripts. With the HTBI primer set, the TCR CDR3 went through a first round of RT-PCR. Via MiXCR, TCRdb re-called the multiplex PCR reads, giving one row per CDR3 protein. The sample has approximately 380,000 distinct CDR3 sequences, 19% seen once; the top ten hold about 3.7%.

The sample comprised blood. The TCR was taken from a woman aged 18-35 years with Graves' hyperthyroidism. The chain uses TRBV20-1 and TRBJ2-2; D may be TRBD1 (6 bases). The CDR3 sequence is CSAPLLPGQPGELFF. For the CDR3, the DNA is TGCAGTGCTCCACTTCTACCCGGACAGCCCGGGGAGCTGTTTTTT.